The sample holds one count of the clone carrying this TCR beta chain. The data originate from a study of blood T cell repertoires in COVID-19. Study details: The analysed material was cDNA or gDNA that came from T cells, B-cell-depleted T cells, or PBMCs.

In the study's own analysis: Amplifying reference gene primers gave estimates of nucleated cell counts. The repertoire was sequenced with immunoSEQ multiplex PCR; TCRdb's copy has only in-frame clones and lacks some. That table supplies the V and J calls and clone size; D and trimming were determined from the DNA. The sample lists 200,000 to 300,000 clones; around 87% were seen once. Germline V gives CDR1 SGHVS, CDR2 FQNEAQ. The germline V and J ends were trimmed by 4 bases and 0 bases, with 9 bases remaining between them. The CDR3 contains 14 residues. The sequence derives from a woman in her forties or fifties with acute or convalescent COVID-19. The chain combines TRBV7-8 with TRBJ1-1; D is ambiguous. The sample consisted of peripheral blood. The CDR3 coding sequence is TGTGCCAGCAGCTCGGACGGGGTGAACACTGAAGCTTTCTTT. It specifies CASSSDGVNTEAFF.